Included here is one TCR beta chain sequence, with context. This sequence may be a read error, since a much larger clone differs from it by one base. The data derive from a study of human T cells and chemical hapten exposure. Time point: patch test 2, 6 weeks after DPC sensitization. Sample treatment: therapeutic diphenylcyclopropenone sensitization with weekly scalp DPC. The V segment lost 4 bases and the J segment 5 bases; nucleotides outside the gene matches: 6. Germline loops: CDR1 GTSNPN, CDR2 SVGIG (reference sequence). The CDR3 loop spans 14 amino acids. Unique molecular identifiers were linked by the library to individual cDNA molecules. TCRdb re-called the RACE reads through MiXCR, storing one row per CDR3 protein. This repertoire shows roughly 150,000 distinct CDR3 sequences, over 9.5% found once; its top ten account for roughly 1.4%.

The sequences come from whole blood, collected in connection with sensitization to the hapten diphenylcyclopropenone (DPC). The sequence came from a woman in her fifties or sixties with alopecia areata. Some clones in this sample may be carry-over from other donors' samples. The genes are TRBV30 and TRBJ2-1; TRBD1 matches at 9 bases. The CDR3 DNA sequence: TGTGCCTGGAAAAGGGACAGGGAGCACAATGAGCAGTTCTTC. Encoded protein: CAWKRDREHNEQFF.